The next 2 T cell receptor beta chains were all read from a single sample in a study of shared clonotypes between healthy human individuals. This table comes from immunoSEQ multiplex PCR, and its TCRdb copy is limited to in-frame clones, with some not included. Here the sample spans some 490,000 clones, over 75% being singletons. Sequencing was done on a sample of PBMCs. These receptors originate from a middle-aged woman in good health. Some clones in this sample may be carry-over from other donors' samples.

This clone was found once. The rearrangement links TRBV5-4 to TRBJ2-3; TRBD1 is a possible D gene (5 bases). The V gene lost 4 bases and the J gene lost 1 base, with 13 bases spanning the gap. Germline CDR1 is SGHNT and CDR2 is YYREEE (reference sequence). The CDR3 is 15 amino acids. CDR3 in amino acids: CASSKQMTGTDTQYF. The CDR3, as DNA: TGTGCCAGCAGCAAACAGATGACAGGCACAGATACGCAGTATTTT.

For this clone: A far larger clone is off by one base, so a read error is likely. The sample holds other DNA sequences that translate to the same CDR3. The rearrangement joins TRBV5-1 to TRBJ2-7; 11 bases map to TRBD2. Germline CDR1 is SGHRS and CDR2 is YFSETQ. This CDR3 spans 18 amino acids. CDR3 sequence reads: CASSLVASGRTTPYEQYF. CDR3 DNA: TGCGCAAGCAGCTTGGTGGCTAGCGGGAGGACCACTCCTTACGAGCAGTACTTC.